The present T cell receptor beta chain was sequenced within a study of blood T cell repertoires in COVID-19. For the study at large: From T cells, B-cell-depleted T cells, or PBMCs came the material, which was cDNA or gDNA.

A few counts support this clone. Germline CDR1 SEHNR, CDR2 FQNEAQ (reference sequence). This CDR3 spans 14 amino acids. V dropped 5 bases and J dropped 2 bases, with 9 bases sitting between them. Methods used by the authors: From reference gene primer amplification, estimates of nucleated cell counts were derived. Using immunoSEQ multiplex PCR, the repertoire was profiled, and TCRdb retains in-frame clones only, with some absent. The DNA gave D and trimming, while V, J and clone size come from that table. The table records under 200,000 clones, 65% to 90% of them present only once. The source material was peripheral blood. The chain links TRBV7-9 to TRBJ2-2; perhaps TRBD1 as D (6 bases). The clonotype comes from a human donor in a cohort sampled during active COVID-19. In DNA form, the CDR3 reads TGTGCCAGCAGCCCGGACAGTAACACCGGGGAGCTGTTTTTT. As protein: CASSPDSNTGELFF.